Given below is one T cell receptor (beta chain) in context. Its antigen is not identified. Other DNA sequences from this sample encode an identical CDR3 as well. TCRdb's table, derived via immunoSEQ multiplex PCR, lists solely in-frame clones and lacks some. The repertoire holds approximately 2.1 million clones, with roughly 93% as singletons. The data were obtained in a study of shared clonotypes between healthy human individuals. Study observations and caveats: Naive CD4 clonotype sharing across a few donors was around 5%. Clonotype sharing levels among donors were expected to vary with sequencing depth. Across subsets, estimated richness was generally greater for naive than for memory populations.

The CDR3 totals 15 residues. Germline CDR1 is MDHEN and CDR2 is SYDVKM. Trimming at V came to 1 base and at J to 2 bases, leaving 3 bases not matched to a gene. This sequence was found in a young man in good health. Some clones in this sample may be carry-over from other donors' samples. Sequencing input: naive CD4+ T cells from PBMCs. As to subset: CD45RA+ positively selected. The chain combines TRBV28 with TRBJ2-5; 8 bases line up with TRBD2. The CDR3 loop is CASSLLSGGQETQYF. CDR3 DNA: TGTGCCAGCAGTTTATTAAGCGGGGGTCAAGAGACCCAGTACTTC.